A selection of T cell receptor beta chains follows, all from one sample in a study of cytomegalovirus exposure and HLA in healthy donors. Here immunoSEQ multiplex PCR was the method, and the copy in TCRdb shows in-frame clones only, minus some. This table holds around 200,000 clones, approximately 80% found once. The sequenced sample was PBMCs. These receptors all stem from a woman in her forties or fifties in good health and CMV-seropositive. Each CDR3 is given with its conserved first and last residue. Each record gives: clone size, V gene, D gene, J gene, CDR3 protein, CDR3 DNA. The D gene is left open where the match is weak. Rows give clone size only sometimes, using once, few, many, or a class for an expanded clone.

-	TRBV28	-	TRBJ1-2	CASSFGQSYGYTF	TGTGCCAGCAGTTTTGGACAGTCCTATGGCTACACCTTC
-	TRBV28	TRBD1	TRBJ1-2	CASSSFIGVRTGEGYTF	TGTGCCAGCAGTTCCTTCATTGGGGTTAGGACAGGGGAAGGCTACACCTTC
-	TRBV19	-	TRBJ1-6	CASSISGEGNSPLHF	TGTGCCAGTAGTATTTCAGGGGAAGGTAATTCACCCCTCCACTTT
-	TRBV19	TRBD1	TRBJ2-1	CASSPDRGTRNEQFF	TGTGCCAGTAGTCCTGACAGGGGAACACGGAATGAGCAGTTCTTC
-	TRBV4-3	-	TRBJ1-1	CASSQAVMNTEAFF	TGCGCCAGCAGCCAAGCGGTAATGAACACTGAAGCTTTCTTT
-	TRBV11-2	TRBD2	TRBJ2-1	CASSLGGLAGYNEQFF	TGTGCCAGCAGCCTAGGGGGACTAGCGGGGTACAATGAGCAGTTCTTC
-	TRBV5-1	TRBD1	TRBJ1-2	CASASGQGADGYTF	TGCGCCAGCGCCTCGGGACAGGGGGCGGATGGCTACACCTTC
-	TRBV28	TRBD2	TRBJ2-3	CASSAAGGPSTDTQYF	TGTGCCAGCAGTGCTGCGGGGGGGCCAAGCACAGATACGCAGTATTTT
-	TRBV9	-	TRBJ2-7	CASSVGRGPRNEQYF	TGTGCCAGCAGCGTAGGGCGGGGCCCGCGGAACGAGCAGTACTTC
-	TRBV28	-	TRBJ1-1	CASSLQANTEAFF	TGTGCCAGCAGTTTACAGGCGAACACTGAAGCTTTCTTT
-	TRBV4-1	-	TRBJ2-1	CASSPDQFLTSRYNEQFF	TGCGCCAGCAGCCCGGACCAATTCCTCACTAGCCGATACAATGAGCAGTTCTTC
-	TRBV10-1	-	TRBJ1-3	CASSESGSGNTIYF	TGCGCCAGCAGTGAATCCGGCTCTGGAAACACCATATATTTT
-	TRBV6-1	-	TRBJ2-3	CASSWTYSQDTQYF	TGTGCCAGCAGTTGGACATACAGTCAGGATACGCAGTATTTT
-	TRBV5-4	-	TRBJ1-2	CASSTGPGANYGYTF	TGTGCCAGCAGCACCGGACCCGGGGCTAACTATGGCTACACCTTC
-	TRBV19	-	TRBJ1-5	CASSDFRGSGQPQHF	TGTGCCAGTAGTGACTTCAGGGGCTCGGGACAGCCCCAGCATTTT
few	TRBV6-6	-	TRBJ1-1	CASSYSTTGEAFF	TGTGCCAGCAGTTACTCGACTACAGGGGAAGCTTTCTTT
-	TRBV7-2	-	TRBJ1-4	CASSFSGASEKLFF	TGTGCCAGCAGCTTCTCAGGGGCGAGCGAAAAACTGTTTTTT
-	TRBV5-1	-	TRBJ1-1	CASSSETGNTEAFF	TGCGCCAGCAGCTCTGAGACAGGCAATACTGAAGCTTTCTTT
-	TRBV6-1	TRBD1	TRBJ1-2	CASSRGQNYGYTF	TGTGCCAGCAGCAGGGGACAGAACTATGGCTACACCTTC
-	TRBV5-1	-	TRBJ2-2	CASSFTGLEGELFF	TGCGCCAGCAGCTTTACAGGGTTAGAAGGGGAGCTGTTTTTT
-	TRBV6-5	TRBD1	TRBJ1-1	CASSWSDRGTEAFF	TGTGCCAGCAGTTGGAGCGACAGGGGCACTGAAGCTTTCTTT
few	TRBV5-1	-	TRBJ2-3	CASSFSTGYTDTQYF	TGCGCCAGCAGCTTCTCTACAGGGTACACAGATACGCAGTATTTT
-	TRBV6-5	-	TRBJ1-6	CASSYQGENSPLHF	TGTGCCAGCAGTTATCAGGGTGAGAATTCACCCCTCCACTTT
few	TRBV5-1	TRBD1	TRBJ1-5	CASRQGHNQPQHF	TGCGCCAGCAGACAGGGGCACAATCAGCCCCAGCATTTT
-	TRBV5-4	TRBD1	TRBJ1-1	CASSIDSGGSDTEAFF	TGTGCCAGCAGCATCGATTCAGGGGGCTCGGACACTGAAGCTTTCTTT
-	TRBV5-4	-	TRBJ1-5	CASSLGQNQPQHF	TGTGCCAGCAGCTTGGGACAGAATCAGCCCCAGCATTTT
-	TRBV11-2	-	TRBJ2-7	CASSFLLEGYEQYF	TGTGCCAGCAGCTTTTTATTGGAGGGTTACGAGCAGTACTTC
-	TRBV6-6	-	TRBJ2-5	CASSPRTAQETQYF	TGTGCCAGCAGTCCTCGGACAGCTCAAGAGACCCAGTACTTC
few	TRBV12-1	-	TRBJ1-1	CASSRITEAFF	TGTGCCAGCAGCCGTATTACTGAAGCTTTCTTT
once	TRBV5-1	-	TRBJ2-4	CASSLFLSTQTANIQYF	TGCGCCAGCAGCTTGTTCCTTTCCACACAGACAGCAAACATTCAGTACTTC
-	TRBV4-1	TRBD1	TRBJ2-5	CASSQDYTGVWEQYF	TGCGCCAGCAGCCAAGACTACACAGGGGTCTGGGAGCAGTACTTC
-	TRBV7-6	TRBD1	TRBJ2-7	CASSLAPGQTYEQYF	TGTGCCAGCAGCTTAGCCCCGGGACAGACCTACGAGCAGTACTTC
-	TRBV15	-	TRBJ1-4	CATSRDLREKLFF	TGTGCCACCAGCAGAGATCTTCGTGAAAAACTGTTTTTT
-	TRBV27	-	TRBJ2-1	CASTRTDYNEQFF	TGTGCCAGCACCAGGACAGACTACAATGAGCAGTTCTTC
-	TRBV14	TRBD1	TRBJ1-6	CASRQRTGGYNSPLHF	TGTGCCAGCAGACAACGGACAGGGGGATATAATTCACCCCTCCACTTT
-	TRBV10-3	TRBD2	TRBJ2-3	CAISVAGGKTDTQYF	TGTGCCATCAGCGTAGCGGGGGGAAAGACAGATACGCAGTATTTT